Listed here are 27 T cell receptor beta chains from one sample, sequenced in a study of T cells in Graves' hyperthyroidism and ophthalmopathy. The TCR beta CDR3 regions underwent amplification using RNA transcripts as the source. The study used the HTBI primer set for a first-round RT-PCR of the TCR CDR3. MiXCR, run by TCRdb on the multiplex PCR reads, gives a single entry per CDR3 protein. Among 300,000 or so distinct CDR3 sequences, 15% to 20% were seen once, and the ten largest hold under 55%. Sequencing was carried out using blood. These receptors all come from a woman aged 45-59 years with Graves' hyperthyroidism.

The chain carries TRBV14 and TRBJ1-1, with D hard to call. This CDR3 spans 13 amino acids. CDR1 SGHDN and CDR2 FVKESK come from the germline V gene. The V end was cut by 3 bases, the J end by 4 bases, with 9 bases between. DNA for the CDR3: TGTGCCAGCAGCCAGGGTGAACGCACTGAAGCTTTCTTT. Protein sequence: CASSQGERTEAFF.

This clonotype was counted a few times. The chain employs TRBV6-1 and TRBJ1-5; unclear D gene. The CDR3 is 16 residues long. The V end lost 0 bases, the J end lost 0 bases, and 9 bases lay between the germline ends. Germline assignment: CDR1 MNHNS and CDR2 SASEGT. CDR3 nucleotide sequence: TGTGCCAGCAGTGAAGCCGGGCGGTTTAGCAATCAGCCCCAGCATTTT. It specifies CASSEAGRFSNQPQHF.

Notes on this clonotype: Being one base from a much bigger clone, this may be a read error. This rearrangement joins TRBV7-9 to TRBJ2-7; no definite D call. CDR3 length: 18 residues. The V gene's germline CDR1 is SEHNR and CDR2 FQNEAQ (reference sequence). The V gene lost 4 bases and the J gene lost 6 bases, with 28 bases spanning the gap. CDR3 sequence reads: CASSSPPAAGPPSCEQYF. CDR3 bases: TGTGCCAGCAGCTCCCCCCCCGCCGCTGGGCCCCCGAGCTGCGAGCAGTACTTC. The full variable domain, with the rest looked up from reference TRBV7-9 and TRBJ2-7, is DTGVSQNPRHKITKRGQNVTFRCDPISEHNRLYWYRQTLGQGPEFLTYFQNEAQLEKSRLLSDRFSAERPKGSFSTLEIQRTEQGDSAMYLCASSSPPAAGPPSCEQYFGPGTRLTVT.

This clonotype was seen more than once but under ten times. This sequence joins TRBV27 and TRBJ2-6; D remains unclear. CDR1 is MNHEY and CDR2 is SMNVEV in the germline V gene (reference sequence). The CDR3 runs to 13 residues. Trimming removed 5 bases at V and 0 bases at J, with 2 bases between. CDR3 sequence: CASSASGANVLTF. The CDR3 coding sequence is TGTGCCAGCAGTGCCTCTGGGGCCAACGTCCTGACTTTC. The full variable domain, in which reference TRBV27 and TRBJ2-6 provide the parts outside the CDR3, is EAQVTQNPRYLITVTGKKLTVTCSQNMNHEYMSWYRQDPGLGLRQIYYSMNVEVTDKGDVPEGYKVSRKEKRNFPLILESPSPNQTSLYFCASSASGANVLTFGAGSRLTVL.

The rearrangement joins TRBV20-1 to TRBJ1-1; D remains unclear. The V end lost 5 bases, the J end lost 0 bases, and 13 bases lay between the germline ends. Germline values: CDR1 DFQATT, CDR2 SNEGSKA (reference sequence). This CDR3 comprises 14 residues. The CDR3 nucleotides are TGCAGTGCTCGGCGGGGTCAGGTGAACACTGAAGCTTTCTTT. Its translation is CSARRGQVNTEAFF.

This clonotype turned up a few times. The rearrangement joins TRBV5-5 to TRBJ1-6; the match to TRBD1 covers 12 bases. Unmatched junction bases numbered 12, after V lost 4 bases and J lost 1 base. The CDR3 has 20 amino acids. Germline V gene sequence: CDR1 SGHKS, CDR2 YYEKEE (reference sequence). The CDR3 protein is CASSLLPGQGASSYNSPLHF. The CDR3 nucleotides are TGTGCCAGCAGCCTCCTACCGGGACAGGGGGCGAGTTCCTATAATTCACCCCTCCACTTT. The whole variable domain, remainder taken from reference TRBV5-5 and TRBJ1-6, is DAGVTQSPTHLIKTRGQQVTLRCSPISGHKSVSWYQQVLGQGPQFIFQYYEKEERGRGNFPDRFSARQFPNYSSELNVNALLLGDSALYLCASSLLPGQGASSYNSPLHFGNGTRLTVT.

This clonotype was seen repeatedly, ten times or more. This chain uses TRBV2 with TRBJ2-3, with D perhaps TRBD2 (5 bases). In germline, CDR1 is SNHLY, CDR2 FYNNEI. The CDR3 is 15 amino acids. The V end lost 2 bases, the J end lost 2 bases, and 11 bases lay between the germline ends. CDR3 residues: CASSETEAATDTQYF. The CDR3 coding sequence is TGTGCCAGCAGTGAAACGGAAGCGGCCACAGATACGCAGTATTTT.

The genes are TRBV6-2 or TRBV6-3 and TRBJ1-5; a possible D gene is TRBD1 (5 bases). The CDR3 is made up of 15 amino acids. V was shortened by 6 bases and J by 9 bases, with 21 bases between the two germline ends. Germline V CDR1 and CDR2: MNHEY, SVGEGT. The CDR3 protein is CASSDPGRPDRPQHF. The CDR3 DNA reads TGTGCCAGCAGCGATCCGGGACGCCCCGATCGGCCCCAGCATTTT.

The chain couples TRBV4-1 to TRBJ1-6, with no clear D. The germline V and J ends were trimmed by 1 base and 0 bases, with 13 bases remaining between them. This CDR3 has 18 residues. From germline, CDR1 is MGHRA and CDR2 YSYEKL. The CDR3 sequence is CASSQGKPGSSYNSPLHF. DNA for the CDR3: TGCGCCAGCAGCCAAGGTAAACCAGGAAGCTCCTATAATTCACCCCTCCACTTT.

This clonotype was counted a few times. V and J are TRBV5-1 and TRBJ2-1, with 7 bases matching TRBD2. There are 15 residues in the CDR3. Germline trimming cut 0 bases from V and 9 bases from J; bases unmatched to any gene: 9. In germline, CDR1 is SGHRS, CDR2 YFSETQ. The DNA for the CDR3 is TGCGCCAGCAGCTTGGAGGGCGGGGGACGTGGTGAGCAGTTCTTC. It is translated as CASSLEGGGRGEQFF.

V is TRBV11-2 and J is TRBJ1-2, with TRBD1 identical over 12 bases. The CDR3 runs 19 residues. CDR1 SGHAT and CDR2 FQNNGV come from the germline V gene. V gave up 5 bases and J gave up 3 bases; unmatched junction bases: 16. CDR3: CASSNTGTGGYSPYYGYTF. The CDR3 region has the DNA TGTGCCAGCAGCAATACCGGGACAGGGGGCTATTCACCATACTATGGCTACACCTTC. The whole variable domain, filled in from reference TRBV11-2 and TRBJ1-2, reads EAGVAQSPRYKIIEKRQSVAFWCNPISGHATLYWYQQILGQGPKLLIQFQNNGVVDDSQLPKDRFSAERLKGVDSTLKIQPAKLEDSAVYLCASSNTGTGGYSPYYGYTFGSGTRLTVV.

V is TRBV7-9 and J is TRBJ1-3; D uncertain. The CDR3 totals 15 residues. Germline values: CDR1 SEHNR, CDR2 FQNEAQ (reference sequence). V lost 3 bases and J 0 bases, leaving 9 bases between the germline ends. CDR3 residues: CASSFLTHSGNTIYF. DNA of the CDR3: TGTGCCAGCAGCTTTTTAACCCACTCTGGAAACACCATATATTTT.

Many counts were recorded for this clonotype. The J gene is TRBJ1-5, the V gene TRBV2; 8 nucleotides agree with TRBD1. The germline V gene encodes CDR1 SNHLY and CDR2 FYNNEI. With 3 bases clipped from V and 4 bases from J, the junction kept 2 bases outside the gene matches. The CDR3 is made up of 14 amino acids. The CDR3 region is CASSEDRANQPQHF. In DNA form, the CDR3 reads TGTGCCAGCAGTGAGGACAGGGCAAATCAGCCCCAGCATTTT.

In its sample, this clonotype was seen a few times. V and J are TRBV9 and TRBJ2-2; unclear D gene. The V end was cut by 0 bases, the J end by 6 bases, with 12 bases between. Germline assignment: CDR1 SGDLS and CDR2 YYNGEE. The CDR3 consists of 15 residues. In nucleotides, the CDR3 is TGTGCCAGCAGCGTAGCTGGCCAGCCGGCCGGGGAGCTGTTTTTT. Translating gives CASSVAGQPAGELFF.

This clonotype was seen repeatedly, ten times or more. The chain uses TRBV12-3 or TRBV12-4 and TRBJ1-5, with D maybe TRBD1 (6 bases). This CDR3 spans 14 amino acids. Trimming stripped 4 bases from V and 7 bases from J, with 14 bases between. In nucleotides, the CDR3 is TGTGCCAGCAGTTCTCCGGGGGCTAAGCAGCCCCAGCATTTT. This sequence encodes CASSSPGAKQPQHF.

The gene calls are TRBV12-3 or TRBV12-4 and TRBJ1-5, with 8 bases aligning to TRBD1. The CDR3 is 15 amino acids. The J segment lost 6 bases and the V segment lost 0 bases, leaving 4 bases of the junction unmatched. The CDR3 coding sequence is TGTGCCAGCAGTTTAGCTGGGACAGGACGTCAGCCCCAGCATTTT. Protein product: CASSLAGTGRQPQHF.

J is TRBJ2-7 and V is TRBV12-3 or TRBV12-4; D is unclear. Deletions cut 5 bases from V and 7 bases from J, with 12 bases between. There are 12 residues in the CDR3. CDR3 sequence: CASSDHEREQYF. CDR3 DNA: TGTGCCAGCAGTGACCACGAACGAGAGCAGTACTTC.

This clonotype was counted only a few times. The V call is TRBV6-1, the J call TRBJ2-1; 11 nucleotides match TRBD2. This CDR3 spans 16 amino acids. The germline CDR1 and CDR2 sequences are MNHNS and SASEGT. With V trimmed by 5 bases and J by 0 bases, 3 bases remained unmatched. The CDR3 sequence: CASSPGTSGSYNEQFF. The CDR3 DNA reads TGTGCCAGCAGTCCTGGGACTAGCGGCTCCTACAATGAGCAGTTCTTC.

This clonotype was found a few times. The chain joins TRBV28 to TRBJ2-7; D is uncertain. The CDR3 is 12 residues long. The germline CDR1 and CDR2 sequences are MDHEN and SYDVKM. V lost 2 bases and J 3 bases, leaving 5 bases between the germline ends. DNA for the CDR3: TGTGCCAGCAGTTTACTACACTACGAGCAGTACTTC. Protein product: CASSLLHYEQYF.

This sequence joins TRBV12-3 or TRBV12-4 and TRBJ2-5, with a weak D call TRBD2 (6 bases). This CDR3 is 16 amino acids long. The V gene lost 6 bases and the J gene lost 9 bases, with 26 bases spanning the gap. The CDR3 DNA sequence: TGTGCCAGCAGCCCCCTAGTGTGGGCGGGTGGGGAGGCCCAGTACTTC. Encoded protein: CASSPLVWAGGEAQYF.

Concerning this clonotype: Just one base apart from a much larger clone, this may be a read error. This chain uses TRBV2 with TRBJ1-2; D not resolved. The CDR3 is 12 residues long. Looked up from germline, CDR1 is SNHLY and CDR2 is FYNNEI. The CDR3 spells CASTEWGGGYTF. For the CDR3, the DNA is TGTGCCAGCACTGAATGGGGAGGTGGCTACACCTTC.

This CDR3 is CASSQGTSSNEQFF. CDR3 DNA: TGCGCCAGCAGCCAGGGGACTAGCAGCAATGAGCAGTTCTTC. This chain joins TRBV4-1 and TRBJ2-1; 9 nucleotides align to TRBD2. The CDR3 has 14 residues. Germline CDR1 is MGHRA and CDR2 is YSYEKL. V was clipped by 3 bases and J by 6 bases; unmatched bases: 3.

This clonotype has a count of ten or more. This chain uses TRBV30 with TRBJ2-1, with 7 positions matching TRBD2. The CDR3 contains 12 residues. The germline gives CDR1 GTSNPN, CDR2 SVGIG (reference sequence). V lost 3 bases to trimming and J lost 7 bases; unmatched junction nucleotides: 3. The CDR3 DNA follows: TGTGCCTGGAGCTCCGGGGGGAATGAGCAGTTCTTC. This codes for CAWSSGGNEQFF.

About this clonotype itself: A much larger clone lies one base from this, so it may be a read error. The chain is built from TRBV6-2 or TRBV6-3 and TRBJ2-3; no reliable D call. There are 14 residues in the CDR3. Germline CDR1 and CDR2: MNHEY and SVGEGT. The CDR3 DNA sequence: TGTGCCAGCAGTGCCCAACTATCCACAGATACGCGGTATTTT. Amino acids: CASSAQLSTDTRYF.

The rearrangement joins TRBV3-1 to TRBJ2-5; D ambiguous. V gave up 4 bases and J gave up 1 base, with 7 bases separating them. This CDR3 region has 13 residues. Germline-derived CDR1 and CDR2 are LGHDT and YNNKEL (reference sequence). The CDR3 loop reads CASSREVQETQYF. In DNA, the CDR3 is TGTGCCAGCAGCCGCGAGGTCCAAGAGACCCAGTACTTC.

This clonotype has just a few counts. CDR3 in DNA: TGCAGTGCCCAGGGACAGGGGGCAGGTGAAGCTTTCTTT. The encoded protein is CSAQGQGAGEAFF. This rearrangement joins TRBV20-1 to TRBJ1-1; 12 bases fit TRBD1. V was clipped by 6 bases and J by 7 bases; unmatched bases: 6. The length of the CDR3 is 13 residues. Germline V gene lookup returns CDR1 DFQATT and CDR2 SNEGSKA (reference sequence).

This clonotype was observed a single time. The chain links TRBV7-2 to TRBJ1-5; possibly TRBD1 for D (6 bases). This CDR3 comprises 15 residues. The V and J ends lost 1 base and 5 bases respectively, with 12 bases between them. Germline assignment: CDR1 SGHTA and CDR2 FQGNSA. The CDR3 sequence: CASSLVGGLDQPQHF. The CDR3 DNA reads TGTGCCAGCAGCTTAGTAGGGGGTCTCGATCAGCCCCAGCATTTT.